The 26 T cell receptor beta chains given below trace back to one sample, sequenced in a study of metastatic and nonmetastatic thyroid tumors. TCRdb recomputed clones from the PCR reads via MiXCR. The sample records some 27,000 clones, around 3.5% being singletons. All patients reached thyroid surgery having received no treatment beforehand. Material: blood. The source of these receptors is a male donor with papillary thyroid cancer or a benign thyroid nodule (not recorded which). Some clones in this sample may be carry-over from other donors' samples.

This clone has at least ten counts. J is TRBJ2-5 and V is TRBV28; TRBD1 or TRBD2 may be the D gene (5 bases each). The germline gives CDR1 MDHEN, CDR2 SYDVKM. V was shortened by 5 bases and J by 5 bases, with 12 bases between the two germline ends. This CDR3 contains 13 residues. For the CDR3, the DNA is TGTGCCAGCAGTACCCGAGGGGCCGAGACCCAGTACTTC. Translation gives CASSTRGAETQYF.

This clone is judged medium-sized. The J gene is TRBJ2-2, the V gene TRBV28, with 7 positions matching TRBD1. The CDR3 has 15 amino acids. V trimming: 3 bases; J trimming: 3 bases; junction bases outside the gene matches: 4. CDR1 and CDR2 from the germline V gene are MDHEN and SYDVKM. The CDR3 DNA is TGTGCCAGCAGTTTTTGGGACAGATACACCGGGGAGCTGTTTTTT. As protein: CASSFWDRYTGELFF.

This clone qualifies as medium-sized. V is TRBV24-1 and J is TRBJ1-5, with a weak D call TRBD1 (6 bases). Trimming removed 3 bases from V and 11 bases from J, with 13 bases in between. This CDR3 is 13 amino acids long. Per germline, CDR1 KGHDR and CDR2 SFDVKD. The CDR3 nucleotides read TGTGCCACCAGTGATAAAACAGGGTTGGCCCAGCATTTT. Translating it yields CATSDKTGLAQHF.

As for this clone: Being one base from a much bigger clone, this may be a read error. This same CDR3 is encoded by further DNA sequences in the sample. As DNA, the CDR3 is TGTGCCAGCAGCTTTACGGTGACGGGGGAGCAGTACTTC. It yields the protein CASSFTVTGEQYF. The V gene is TRBV5-6, the J gene TRBJ2-7; tentative D call: TRBD2 (5 bases). Trimming cost V 2 bases and J 7 bases, with 13 bases left between them. There are 13 residues in the CDR3. Per germline, CDR1 SGHDT and CDR2 YYEEEE.

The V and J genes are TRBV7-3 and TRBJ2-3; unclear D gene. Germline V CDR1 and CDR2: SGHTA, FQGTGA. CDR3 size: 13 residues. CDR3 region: CVSSSDTSDTQYF. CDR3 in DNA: TGTGTCAGTAGCTCCGACACGTCAGATACGCAGTATTTT.

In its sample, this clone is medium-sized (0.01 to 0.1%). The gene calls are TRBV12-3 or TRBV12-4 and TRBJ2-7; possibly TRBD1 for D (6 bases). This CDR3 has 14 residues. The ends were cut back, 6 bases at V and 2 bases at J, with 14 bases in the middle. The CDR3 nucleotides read TGTGCCAGCAGACAGGGTGAGACAACCTACGAGCAGTACTTC. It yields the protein CASRQGETTYEQYF.

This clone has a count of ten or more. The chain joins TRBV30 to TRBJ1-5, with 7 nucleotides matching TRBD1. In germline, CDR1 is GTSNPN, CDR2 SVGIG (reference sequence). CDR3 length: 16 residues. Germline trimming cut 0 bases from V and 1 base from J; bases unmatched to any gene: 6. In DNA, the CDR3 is TGTGCCTGGAGTGTGGGGACAGCCCCAAGCAATCAGCCCCAGCATTTT. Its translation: CAWSVGTAPSNQPQHF.

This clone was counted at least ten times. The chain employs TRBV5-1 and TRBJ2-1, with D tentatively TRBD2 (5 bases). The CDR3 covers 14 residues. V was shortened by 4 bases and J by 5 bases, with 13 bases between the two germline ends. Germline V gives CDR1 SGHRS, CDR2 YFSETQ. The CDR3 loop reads CASSHWTGDNEQFF. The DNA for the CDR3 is TGCGCCAGCAGCCACTGGACTGGGGACAATGAGCAGTTCTTC.

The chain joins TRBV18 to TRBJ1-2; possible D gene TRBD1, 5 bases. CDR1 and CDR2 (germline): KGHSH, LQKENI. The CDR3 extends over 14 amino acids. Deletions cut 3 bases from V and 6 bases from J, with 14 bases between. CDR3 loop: CASSPLGDPHGYTF. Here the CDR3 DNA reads TGTGCCAGCTCACCTTTAGGGGATCCCCATGGCTACACCTTC.

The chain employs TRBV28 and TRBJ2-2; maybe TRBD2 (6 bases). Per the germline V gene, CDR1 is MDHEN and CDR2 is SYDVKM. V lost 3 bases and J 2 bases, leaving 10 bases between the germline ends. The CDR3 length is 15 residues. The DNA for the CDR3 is TGTGCCAGCAGTTTCGGGACTCAAAACACCGGGGAGCTGTTTTTT. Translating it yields CASSFGTQNTGELFF.

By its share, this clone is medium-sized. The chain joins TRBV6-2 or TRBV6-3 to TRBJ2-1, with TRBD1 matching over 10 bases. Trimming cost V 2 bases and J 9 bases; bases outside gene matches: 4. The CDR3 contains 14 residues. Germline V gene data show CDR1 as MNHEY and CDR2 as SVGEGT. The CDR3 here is CASSYDRGLSEQFF. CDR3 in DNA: TGTGCCAGCAGTTACGACAGGGGGCTTAGTGAGCAGTTCTTC.

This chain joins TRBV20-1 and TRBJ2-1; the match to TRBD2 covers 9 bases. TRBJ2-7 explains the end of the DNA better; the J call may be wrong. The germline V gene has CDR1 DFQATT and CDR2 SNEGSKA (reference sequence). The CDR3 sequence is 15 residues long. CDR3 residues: CSARELAGDLAEQYF. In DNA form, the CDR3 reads TGCAGTGCTAGAGAATTAGCGGGAGATTTGGCTGAGCAGTACTTC.

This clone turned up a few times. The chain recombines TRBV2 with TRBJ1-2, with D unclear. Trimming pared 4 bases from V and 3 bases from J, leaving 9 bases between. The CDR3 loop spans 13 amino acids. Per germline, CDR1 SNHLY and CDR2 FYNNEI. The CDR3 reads CASSATLDYGYTF. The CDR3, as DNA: TGTGCCAGCAGTGCTACCTTGGACTATGGCTACACCTTC.

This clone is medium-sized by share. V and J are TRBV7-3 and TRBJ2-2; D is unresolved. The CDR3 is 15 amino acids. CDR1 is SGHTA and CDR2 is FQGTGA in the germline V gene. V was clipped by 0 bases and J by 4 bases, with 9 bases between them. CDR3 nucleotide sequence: TGTGCCAGCAGCTTAACTGCCGGCGCCACCGGGGAGCTGTTTTTT. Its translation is CASSLTAGATGELFF.

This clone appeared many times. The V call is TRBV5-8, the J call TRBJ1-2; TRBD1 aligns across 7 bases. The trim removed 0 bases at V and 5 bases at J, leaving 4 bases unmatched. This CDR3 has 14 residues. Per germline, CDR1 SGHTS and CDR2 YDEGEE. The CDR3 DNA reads TGTGCCAGCAGCTTGGGCCCGGGACAGTATGGCTACACCTTC. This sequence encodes CASSLGPGQYGYTF.

CDR3 bases: TGTGCCAGCAGTAATAGCGTGGGGGCCTACAATGAGCAGTTCTTC. It is translated as CASSNSVGAYNEQFF. The V and J genes are TRBV6-1 and TRBJ2-1, with D perhaps being TRBD1 or TRBD2 (5 bases each). The CDR3 loop spans 15 amino acids. The V end was cut by 5 bases, the J end by 2 bases, with 13 bases between. Looked up from germline, CDR1 is MNHNS and CDR2 is SASEGT.

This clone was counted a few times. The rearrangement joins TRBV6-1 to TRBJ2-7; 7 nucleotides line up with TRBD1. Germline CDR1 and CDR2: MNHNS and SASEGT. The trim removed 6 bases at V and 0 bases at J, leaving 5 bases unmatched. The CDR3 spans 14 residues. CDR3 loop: CASRPGQLSYEQYF. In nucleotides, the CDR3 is TGTGCCAGCAGACCGGGACAGCTCTCCTACGAGCAGTACTTC.

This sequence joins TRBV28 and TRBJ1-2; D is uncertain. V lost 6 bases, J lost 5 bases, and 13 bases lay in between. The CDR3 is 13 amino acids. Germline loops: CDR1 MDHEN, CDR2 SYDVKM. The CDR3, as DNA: TGTGCCAGCAGAAGCACAGTGAGTTATGGCTACACCTTC. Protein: CASRSTVSYGYTF.

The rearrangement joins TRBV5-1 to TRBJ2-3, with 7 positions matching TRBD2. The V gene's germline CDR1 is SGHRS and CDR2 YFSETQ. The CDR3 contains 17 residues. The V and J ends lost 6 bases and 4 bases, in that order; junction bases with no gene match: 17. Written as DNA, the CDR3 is TGCGCCAGCATCCCGCTGGGAGGGACTGGTGGCGCAGATACGCAGTATTTT. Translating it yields CASIPLGGTGGADTQYF. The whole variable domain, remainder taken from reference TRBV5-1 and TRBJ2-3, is KAGVTQTPRYLIKTRGQQVTLSCSPISGHRSVSWYQQTPGQGLQFLFEYFSETQRNKGNFPGRFSGRQFSNSRSEMNVSTLELGDSALYLCASIPLGGTGGADTQYFGPGTRLTVL.

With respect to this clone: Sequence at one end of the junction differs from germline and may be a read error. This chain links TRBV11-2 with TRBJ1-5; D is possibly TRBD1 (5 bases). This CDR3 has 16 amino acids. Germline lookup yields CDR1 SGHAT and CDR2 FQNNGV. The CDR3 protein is CANSLGGTGVNSPHHF. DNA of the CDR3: TGTGCCAACAGCTTAGGAGGGACGGGGGTAAATAGTCCCCATCATTTT.

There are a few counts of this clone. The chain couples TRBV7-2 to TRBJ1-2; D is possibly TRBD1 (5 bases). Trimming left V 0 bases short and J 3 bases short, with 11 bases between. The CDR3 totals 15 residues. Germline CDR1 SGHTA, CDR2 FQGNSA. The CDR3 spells CASSLAPTAYYGYTF. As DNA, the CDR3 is TGTGCCAGCAGCTTAGCGCCGACAGCTTACTATGGCTACACCTTC.

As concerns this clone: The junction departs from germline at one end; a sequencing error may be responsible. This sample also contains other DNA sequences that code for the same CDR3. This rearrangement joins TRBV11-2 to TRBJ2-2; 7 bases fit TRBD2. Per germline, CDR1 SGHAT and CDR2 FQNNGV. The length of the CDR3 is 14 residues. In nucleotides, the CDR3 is TGCGCTAGCGGAGTGGGCACAGGCTACGGGGAGCTGTTTTTT. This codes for CASGVGTGYGELFF.

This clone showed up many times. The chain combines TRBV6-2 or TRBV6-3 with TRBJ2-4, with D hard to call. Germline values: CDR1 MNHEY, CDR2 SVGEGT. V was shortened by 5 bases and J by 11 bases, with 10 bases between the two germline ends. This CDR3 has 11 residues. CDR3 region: CASSLSSLQYF. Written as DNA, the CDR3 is TGTGCCAGCAGTCTCTCGAGTCTTCAGTACTTC.

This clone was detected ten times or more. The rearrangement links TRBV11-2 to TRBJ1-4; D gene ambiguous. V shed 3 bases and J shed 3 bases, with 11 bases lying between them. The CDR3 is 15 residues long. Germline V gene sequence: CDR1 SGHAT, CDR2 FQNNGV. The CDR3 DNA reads TGTGCCAGCAGCTTTCGGGGTGACCCTAATGAAAAACTGTTTTTT. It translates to CASSFRGDPNEKLFF. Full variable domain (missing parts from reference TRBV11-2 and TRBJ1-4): EAGVAQSPRYKIIEKRQSVAFWCNPISGHATLYWYQQILGQGPKLLIQFQNNGVVDDSQLPKDRFSAERLKGVDSTLKIQPAKLEDSAVYLCASSFRGDPNEKLFFGSGTQLSVL.

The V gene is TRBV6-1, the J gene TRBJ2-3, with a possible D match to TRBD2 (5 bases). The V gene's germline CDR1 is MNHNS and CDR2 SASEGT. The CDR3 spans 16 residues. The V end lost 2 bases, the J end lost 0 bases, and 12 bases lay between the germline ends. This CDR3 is CASSEFLGSSTDTQYF. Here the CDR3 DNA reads TGTGCCAGCAGTGAATTCCTAGGGAGTAGCACAGATACGCAGTATTTT.

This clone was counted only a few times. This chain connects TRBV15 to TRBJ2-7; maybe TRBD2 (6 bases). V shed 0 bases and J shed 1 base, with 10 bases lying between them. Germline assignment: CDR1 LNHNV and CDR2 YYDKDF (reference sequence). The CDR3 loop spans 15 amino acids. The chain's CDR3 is CATSREEGPSYEQYF. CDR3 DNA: TGTGCCACCAGCAGAGAGGAGGGGCCGTCCTACGAGCAGTACTTC.